By share of the sample, the clone carrying this T cell receptor beta chain is medium-sized. The antigen is not known. The time point denotes: sample taken at primary tumor resection. This specimen comes from a study of spatial heterogeneity in lung cancer. Overall study: Each unique TCR and UMI combination was seen more than ten times on average in raw reads.

Overall study findings and caveats: Tracking of tumor mutation counts was seen in expanded intratumoral alpha and beta TCR counts.

On each TCR cDNA molecule, a unique molecular identifier was present. TCRdb reanalysed the 5' RACE reads using MiXCR and keeps one entry per CDR3 protein. This table holds about 3,500 distinct CDR3 sequences, around 5% found once. V was clipped by 5 bases and J by 11 bases; unmatched bases: 9. CDR3 size: 14 residues. CDR1 is LNHDA and CDR2 is SQIVND in the germline V gene (reference sequence). The material sequenced was lung tumor tissue, taken at surgery. The V call is TRBV19, the J call TRBJ1-5; TRBD1 matches 10 bases. The clonotype comes from a female donor with early-stage non-small cell lung cancer. CDR3 nucleotide sequence: TGTGCCAGTAGTGTCCGGGACAGGGGTATTTCCCAGCATTTT. It is translated as CASSVRDRGISQHF.